One sample yielded the 16 T cell receptor beta chains listed below, sequenced in a study of T cell repertoires and HLA-DP antigens. These receptors are not linked to any known antigen. The method was immunoSEQ multiplex PCR; TCRdb's version includes in-frame clones alone and lacks a portion of them. The sample records approximately 100,000 clones, more than 75% being singletons. The source material was CD4+ T cells from PBMCs. The receptors originated from a man aged 45-65 years in good health and CMV-seronegative.

This clone occurred once. The genes are TRBV7-2 and TRBJ2-7; tentatively, D is TRBD2 (7 bases). Looked up from germline, CDR1 is SGHTA and CDR2 is FQGNSA. The CDR3 is 14 amino acids. Trimming removed 2 bases at V and 5 bases at J, with 13 bases between. The chain's CDR3 is CASSLQGRAHEQYF. The CDR3 coding sequence is TGTGCCAGCAGCTTACAGGGGAGGGCCCACGAGCAGTACTTC.

The rearrangement uses TRBV7-9 and TRBJ2-3; 14 nucleotides align to TRBD2. J gave up 6 bases and V 5 bases, and 4 bases lay outside the gene matches. The CDR3 is made up of 15 amino acids. The germline V gene encodes CDR1 SEHNR and CDR2 FQNEAQ (reference sequence). The CDR3: CASSPGTSGSDTQYF. The CDR3 DNA follows: TGTGCCAGCAGCCCTGGGACTAGCGGGAGTGATACGCAGTATTTT. The whole variable domain, remainder taken from reference TRBV7-9 and TRBJ2-3, is DTGVSQNPRHKITKRGQNVTFRCDPISEHNRLYWYRQTLGQGPEFLTYFQNEAQLEKSRLLSDRFSAERPKGSFSTLEIQRTEQGDSAMYLCASSPGTSGSDTQYFGPGTRLTVL.

This chain links TRBV19 with TRBJ1-2; unclear D gene. Germline lookup yields CDR1 LNHDA and CDR2 SQIVND (reference sequence). Trimming removed 2 bases at V and 1 base at J, with 17 bases between. The CDR3 consists of 17 residues. Written as DNA, the CDR3 is TGTGCCAGTAGTATATACTCCCCAATGCGGGGTAACTATGGCTACACCTTC. It yields the protein CASSIYSPMRGNYGYTF. The complete variable domain, with remaining parts taken from reference TRBV19 and TRBJ1-2, reads DGGITQSPKYLFRKEGQNVTLSCEQNLNHDAMYWYRQDPGQGLRLIYYSQIVNDFQKGDIAEGYSVSREKKESFPLTVTSAQKNPTAFYLCASSIYSPMRGNYGYTFGSGTRLTVV.

The chain has TRBV4-2 and TRBJ2-3, with 7 positions matching TRBD1. Germline loops: CDR1 LGHNA, CDR2 YNFKEQ. The CDR3 is 15 amino acids. Unmatched junction bases numbered 4, after V lost 0 bases and J lost 4 bases. The CDR3 spells CASSQDTQGADTQYF. CDR3 nucleotide sequence: TGTGCCAGCAGCCAAGATACTCAGGGGGCAGATACGCAGTATTTT.

The chain employs TRBV11-2 and TRBJ2-5; D is ambiguous. V shed 5 bases and J shed 5 bases, with 18 bases lying between them. The CDR3 spans 15 residues. Looked up from germline, CDR1 is SGHAT and CDR2 is FQNNGV. The CDR3 loop is CASSLTRAPRETQYF. The DNA of the CDR3 is TGTGCCAGCAGCCTTACACGGGCCCCGAGGGAGACCCAGTACTTC.

This rearrangement joins TRBV6-6 to TRBJ1-1, with D hard to call. Germline values: CDR1 MNHNY, CDR2 SVGAGI (reference sequence). This CDR3 comprises 13 residues. Trimming stripped 0 bases from V and 6 bases from J, with 8 bases between. The CDR3 loop is CASSYSVPPEAFF. The DNA for the CDR3 is TGTGCCAGCAGTTACTCGGTGCCCCCTGAAGCTTTCTTT.

This rearrangement joins TRBV2 to TRBJ2-5; possibly TRBD1 for D (5 bases). Germline lookup yields CDR1 SNHLY and CDR2 FYNNEI. Between the trimmed V and J ends, which lost 2 bases and 11 bases, there was a span of 9 bases. The CDR3 is 11 amino acids. The CDR3 sequence is CASSEKGLQYF. CDR3 DNA: TGTGCCAGCAGTGAAAAGGGGCTGCAGTACTTC.

The chain is built from TRBV7-9 and TRBJ2-1, with a tentative D call TRBD2 (5 bases). Germline-derived CDR1 and CDR2 are SEHNR and FQNEAQ (reference sequence). The CDR3 contains 16 residues. The V gene lost 2 bases and the J gene lost 3 bases, with 14 bases spanning the gap. This CDR3 is CASSLLSGMGYNEQFF. The CDR3 bases are TGTGCCAGCAGCTTACTATCGGGGATGGGCTACAATGAGCAGTTCTTC. Full variable domain (rest looked up from reference TRBV7-9 and TRBJ2-1): DTGVSQNPRHKITKRGQNVTFRCDPISEHNRLYWYRQTLGQGPEFLTYFQNEAQLEKSRLLSDRFSAERPKGSFSTLEIQRTEQGDSAMYLCASSLLSGMGYNEQFFGPGTRLTVL.

The J gene is TRBJ2-1, the V gene TRBV18; the D is unclear. This CDR3 region has 13 residues. V lost 0 bases and J 7 bases, leaving 7 bases between the germline ends. Germline V gene lookup returns CDR1 KGHSH and CDR2 LQKENI. CDR3 sequence (DNA): TGTGCCAGCTCACCACCTAGCCAAAATGAGCAGTTCTTC. This codes for CASSPPSQNEQFF.

Concerning this clone itself: One junction end disagrees with the germline gene, perhaps due to a read error. The chain uses TRBV7-2 and TRBJ2-5; 12 bases align to TRBD2. Germline V gene data show CDR1 as SGHTA and CDR2 as FQGNSA. The CDR3 loop spans 18 amino acids. The CDR3 DNA sequence: TGTGCCAGCAGCCGTGGATCTACTAGCGGGGGGAGACAAGAAACCCAGTACTTC. Its protein product is CASSRGSTSGGRQETQYF. The full variable domain, completed using reference TRBV7-2 and TRBJ2-5, is GAGVSQSPSNKVTEKGKDVELRCDPISGHTALYWYRQSLGQGLEFLIYFQGNSAPDKSGLPSDRFSAERTGGSVSTLTIQRTQQEDSAVYLCASSRGSTSGGRQETQYFGPGTRLLVL.

The chain combines TRBV6-1 with TRBJ2-6, with TRBD2 matching over 10 bases. Germline CDR1 is MNHNS and CDR2 is SASEGT. V dropped 11 bases and J dropped 1; count of bases not matched to a gene: 5. The CDR3 contains 15 residues. The CDR3 spells CAGVAGGSGANVLTF. CDR3 bases: TGTGCCGGAGTAGCGGGAGGATCTGGGGCCAACGTCCTGACTTTC.

The rearrangement links TRBV7-2 to TRBJ1-6; 7 nucleotides line up with TRBD1. Germline CDR1 is SGHTA and CDR2 is FQGNSA. The junction had 8 bases not matched to a gene; V was cut back by 3 bases and J by 9 bases. This CDR3 contains 15 residues. The CDR3 spells CASSFRGAVGSPLHF. CDR3 in DNA: TGTGCCAGCAGCTTCAGGGGGGCTGTCGGTTCACCCCTCCACTTT.

J is TRBJ2-1 and V is TRBV13, with 7 nucleotides matching TRBD2. After removal of 5 bases from V and 0 bases from J, the junction contained 4 bases not matched to a gene. This CDR3 is 15 amino acids long. Germline V gene sequence: CDR1 PRHDT, CDR2 FYEKMQ (reference sequence). CDR3 DNA sequence: TGTGCCAGCAGCCCCAGACTAGCCTCCTACAATGAGCAGTTCTTC. Residues: CASSPRLASYNEQFF.

The CDR3 loop reads CASNGMGVDNQPQHF. CDR3 coding DNA: TGTGCCAGTAACGGTATGGGGGTCGACAATCAGCCCCAGCATTTT. The chain uses TRBV19 and TRBJ1-5; a weak D match, TRBD1 (5 bases). Germline values: CDR1 LNHDA, CDR2 SQIVND (reference sequence). CDR3 length equals 15 residues. Trimming took 7 bases from V and 3 from J, leaving 16 bases between them.

The gene calls are TRBV5-4 and TRBJ2-5; perhaps D is TRBD1 or TRBD2 (6 bases each). CDR1 and CDR2 from the germline V gene are SGHNT and YYREEE (reference sequence). V was shortened by 4 bases and J by 1 base, with 11 bases between the two germline ends. The CDR3 extends over 14 amino acids. The CDR3 DNA sequence: TGTGCCAGCAGCGACGGGGGCCTCCAAGAGACCCAGTACTTC. Residues: CASSDGGLQETQYF.

V usage is TRBV18 and J usage is TRBJ1-5; D unclear. This CDR3 has 14 residues. CDR1 and CDR2 (germline): KGHSH, LQKENI. The V gene lost 6 bases and the J gene lost 3 bases, with 12 bases spanning the gap. CDR3 loop: CASSLSQDNQPQHF. The CDR3, as DNA: TGTGCCAGCTCCCTTAGCCAGGACAATCAGCCCCAGCATTTT.